Below are 11 T cell receptor beta chains sequenced from a single sample in a study of human T cells and chemical hapten exposure. TCRdb reprocessed the RACE reads via MiXCR and lists one record per CDR3 protein. This table holds tens of thousands of distinct CDR3 sequences, around 8.8% found once. Regarding time point: healthy volunteer bleed at 2 weeks. Unseparated into fractions, whole blood served as the source from which total RNA was extracted. Sequencing input: whole blood. These receptors originate from a female donor in good health. Some clones in this sample may be carry-over from other donors' samples.

There are a few counts of this clonotype. This chain joins TRBV28 and TRBJ2-3; D uncertain. Trimming left V 5 bases short and J 8 bases short, with 29 bases between. CDR1 is MDHEN, CDR2 SYDVKM, per germline. The CDR3 runs to 18 residues. CDR3 sequence: CASSRKSPARPTRPTQYF. CDR3 in DNA: TGTGCCAGCAGTCGTAAAAGCCCCGCCAGACCCACTCGACCTACGCAGTATTTT.

The rearrangement uses TRBV7-9 and TRBJ2-1; 9 bases line up with TRBD2. Germline lookup yields CDR1 SEHNR and CDR2 FQNEAQ (reference sequence). The CDR3 extends over 17 amino acids. Germline trimming cut 10 bases from V and 8 bases from J; bases unmatched to any gene: 21. In DNA form, the CDR3 reads TGTGCCATCAGGCCAGGGAGTCTAGCGGGGACCTCATATGAGCAGTTCTTC. This sequence encodes CAIRPGSLAGTSYEQFF.

This clonotype was picked up many times. V usage is TRBV30 and J usage is TRBJ1-4; D uncertain. Trimming shortened V by 0 bases and J by 5 bases, and 4 bases separated the two germline ends. The CDR3 extends over 12 amino acids. From germline, CDR1 is GTSNPN and CDR2 SVGIG (reference sequence). The CDR3 nucleotides read TGTGCCTGGAGTGTACGAAATGAAAAACTGTTTTTT. Its translation: CAWSVRNEKLFF.

In its sample, this clonotype was seen many times. This rearrangement joins TRBV20-1 to TRBJ2-1; 10 bases are shared with TRBD1. This CDR3 region has 13 residues. Losses at the gene ends were 6 bases for V and 8 bases for J; bases not matched to a gene: 7. Germline loops: CDR1 DFQATT, CDR2 SNEGSKA (reference sequence). The CDR3 coding sequence is TGCAGTGCCCGGGACAGGGGATTCGATGAGCAGTTCTTC. It codes for CSARDRGFDEQFF.

This rearrangement joins TRBV7-9 to TRBJ2-1, with D possibly matching TRBD2 (5 bases). CDR1 is SEHNR, CDR2 FQNEAQ, per germline (reference sequence). The CDR3 length is 15 residues. Trimming left V 1 base short and J 2 bases short, with 9 bases between. The DNA for the CDR3 is TGTGCCAGCAGCTTAGGGGAGTCGGCCTACAATGAGCAGTTCTTC. This translates into CASSLGESAYNEQFF.

This clonotype has at least ten counts. The chain recombines TRBV1 with TRBJ2-5. TRBV1 is noted as a pseudogene. The CDR3 totals 14 residues. CDR3: CTSSQETSQETQYF. CDR3 nucleotides: TGCACCAGCAGCCAAGAAACCAGTCAAGAGACCCAGTACTTC.

V gene TRBV6-1 combines with J gene TRBJ2-2; D gene unclear. Per germline, CDR1 MNHNS and CDR2 SASEGT. Deletions cut 3 bases from V and 7 bases from J, with 9 bases between. CDR3 length equals 13 residues. The CDR3 sequence is CASSDIGFGELFF. CDR3 nucleotide sequence: TGTGCCAGCAGTGATATAGGGTTCGGGGAGCTGTTTTTT.

In this sample, this clonotype turned up a few times. V and J are TRBV20-1 and TRBJ2-7; D is possibly TRBD1 or TRBD2 (5 bases each). The CDR3 has 12 residues. Per germline, CDR1 DFQATT and CDR2 SNEGSKA (reference sequence). The V gene lost 6 bases and the J gene lost 3 bases, with 12 bases spanning the gap. The CDR3 is CSARRDGYEQYF. For the CDR3, the DNA is TGCAGTGCCCGAAGGGACGGCTACGAGCAGTACTTC.

This clonotype was observed a single time. The rearrangement joins TRBV5-1 to TRBJ2-2; 9 bases fit TRBD1. Germline CDR1 is SGHRS and CDR2 is YFSETQ. The junction had 6 bases not matched to a gene; V was cut back by 4 bases and J by 5 bases. The CDR3 is 15 amino acids. CDR3 sequence: CASSPTGQGTGELFF. The CDR3, as DNA: TGCGCCAGCAGCCCCACGGGACAGGGTACCGGGGAGCTGTTTTTT.

There are a few counts of this clonotype. The gene calls are TRBV7-4 and TRBJ1-5; TRBD1 matches at 8 bases. Germline CDR1 reads SGHVT; CDR2 reads SQSDAQ. The CDR3 is 19 amino acids. Trimming cost V 4 bases and J 5 bases; bases outside gene matches: 19. The CDR3 is CASSSHKTAKTGVDQPQHF. The CDR3 region has the DNA TGTGCCAGCAGCTCACACAAAACCGCGAAGACAGGGGTGGATCAGCCCCAGCATTTT.

The genes are TRBV7-9 and TRBJ1-5; D unresolved. The CDR3 contains 12 residues. Germline V lookup: CDR1 SEHNR, CDR2 FQNEAQ (reference sequence). V was pared by 8 bases and J by 2 bases, with 7 bases between. The CDR3 spells CASGSGNQPQHF. CDR3 coding DNA: TGTGCCAGCGGAAGTGGCAATCAGCCCCAGCATTTT.